This entry concerns a single T cell receptor beta chain. The antigen is undetermined. Germline CDR1 and CDR2: MGHRA and YSYEKL. CDR3 length: 17 residues. With 1 base removed from V and 0 bases from J, the gap between germline ends came to 15 bases. Flow cytometry was used to check the purity of CD4+ and CD8+ cells, which had been isolated by positive magnetic bead selection. The entry originates in a study of somatic mutations in cytotoxic T cells in rheumatoid arthritis. Study-wide background: Nearly 100% purity was obtained when some V beta antibody-stained T-cell populations were flow-sorted; these included V beta1+ cells sequenced for TCRB.

Authors' processing steps: Patient CD8+ clones above 1% seldom matched published virus-specific TCRB sequences. Assay used: immunoSEQ multiplex PCR; TCRdb lists only in-frame clones, some missing. The D gene and trimming were derived from the DNA, and the V and J assignments and clone size from that table. The sample includes about 20,000 clones, roughly 85% of them seen just once. Study-level points and caveats: There were about an eighth of the roughly 65 patients in whom the largest CD8+ clone exceeded 20% of CD8+ cells.

The V and J genes are TRBV4-1 and TRBJ1-1; D is ambiguous. The source is a middle-aged woman with rheumatoid arthritis. Sample: CD8+ T cells sorted from blood. The CDR3 nucleotides read TGCGCCAGCAGCCAAGGGGTCCCTGAGGAGATGAACACTGAAGCTTTCTTT. It yields the protein CASSQGVPEEMNTEAFF.